This T cell receptor (beta chain) was recorded in a study of T cells in women clearing cervical HPV infection. Study-level background: Controls were women whose single incident HPV16 infection cleared within 12 months without precancer or cancer.

Worth noting for this clone: With the read ending 3 residues before the CDR3 end, the germline J gene is used to fill in that end.

The CDR3 loop spans 14 amino acids. CDR1 is LNHDA and CDR2 is SQIVND in the germline V gene (reference sequence). Average input was about 1.2 ug genomic DNA for immunoSEQ TCR beta CDR3 amplification. Assay used: immunoSEQ multiplex PCR; TCRdb lists only in-frame clones, some missing. The sample holds roughly 25,000 clones. This chain links TRBV19 with TRBJ2-4; perhaps TRBD1 as D (6 bases). The sequenced material came from blood buffy coat. This clonotype was obtained from a woman between 18 and 69 years old with a cervical HPV16 infection that either progressed to CIN3+ or cleared (not recorded which). CDR3: CASSLARTVETQYF. The sequenced CDR3 bases are TGTGCCAGTAGCCTAGCCCGGACAGTGGAGACT.